These 5 T cell receptor beta chains share one sample of origin, sequenced in a study of T cells in Graves' hyperthyroidism and ophthalmopathy. The source material, RNA transcripts, was used to amplify TCR beta CDR3 regions. TCR CDR3 underwent first-round RT-PCR with the HTBI primer set. TCRdb used MiXCR to reprocess the multiplex PCR reads, holding one entry per CDR3 protein. Of around 190,000 distinct CDR3 sequences listed, roughly 17% were seen once; the top ten hold about half. The specimen sequenced was blood. These receptors all come from a woman aged 45-65 years with Graves' hyperthyroidism.

The V and J genes are TRBV7-8 and TRBJ2-1, with 13 nucleotides matching TRBD2. The germline V gene encodes CDR1 SGHVS and CDR2 FQNEAQ. Germline trimming cut 1 base from V and 5 bases from J; bases unmatched to any gene: 8. The CDR3 consists of 18 residues. The CDR3 here is CASSLGTSGSSRHNEQFF. CDR3 coding DNA: TGTGCCAGCAGCTTAGGGACTAGCGGGAGTAGTAGACACAATGAGCAGTTCTTC.

This clonotype appeared a few times. The chain joins TRBV19 to TRBJ2-1; 9 bases fit TRBD2. Losses at the gene ends were 3 bases for V and 6 bases for J; bases not matched to a gene: 6. CDR1 is LNHDA and CDR2 is SQIVND in the germline V gene (reference sequence). This CDR3 has 15 amino acids. In DNA form, the CDR3 reads TGTGCCAGTAGTATTAGGGATAGCGGGAGCAATGAGCAGTTCTTC. It encodes CASSIRDSGSNEQFF.

This clonotype was detected many times. V usage is TRBV9 and J usage is TRBJ2-1; the match to TRBD2 covers 10 bases. CDR1 SGDLS and CDR2 YYNGEE come from the germline V gene. V shed 1 base and J 3 bases; nucleotides not matched to a gene: 4. The CDR3 length is 16 residues. Here the CDR3 DNA reads TGTGCCAGCAGCGTAAGCGGGAGGGCCTTCTACAATGAGCAGTTCTTC. Encoded protein: CASSVSGRAFYNEQFF.

This clonotype was seen only once. V gene TRBV12-3 or TRBV12-4 combines with J gene TRBJ2-7; 8 bases match TRBD1. The J segment lost 1 base and the V segment lost 6 bases, leaving 8 bases of the junction unmatched. The CDR3 has 15 residues. This CDR3 reads CASSTGTGQSYEQYF. The CDR3, as DNA: TGTGCCAGCAGCACCGGGACAGGTCAGTCCTACGAGCAGTACTTC.

This clonotype was seen many times. The V and J genes are TRBV3-1 and TRBJ2-1, with 7 bases aligning to TRBD2. The V gene end was trimmed by 1 base and the J gene end by 10 bases; junction bases not matched to a gene: 7. Germline loops: CDR1 LGHDT, CDR2 YNNKEL (reference sequence). CDR3 length equals 14 residues. The CDR3 DNA is TGTGCCAGCAGCCAAGCGTCTGGACTAGGCGAGCAGTTCTTC. Its protein product is CASSQASGLGEQFF.